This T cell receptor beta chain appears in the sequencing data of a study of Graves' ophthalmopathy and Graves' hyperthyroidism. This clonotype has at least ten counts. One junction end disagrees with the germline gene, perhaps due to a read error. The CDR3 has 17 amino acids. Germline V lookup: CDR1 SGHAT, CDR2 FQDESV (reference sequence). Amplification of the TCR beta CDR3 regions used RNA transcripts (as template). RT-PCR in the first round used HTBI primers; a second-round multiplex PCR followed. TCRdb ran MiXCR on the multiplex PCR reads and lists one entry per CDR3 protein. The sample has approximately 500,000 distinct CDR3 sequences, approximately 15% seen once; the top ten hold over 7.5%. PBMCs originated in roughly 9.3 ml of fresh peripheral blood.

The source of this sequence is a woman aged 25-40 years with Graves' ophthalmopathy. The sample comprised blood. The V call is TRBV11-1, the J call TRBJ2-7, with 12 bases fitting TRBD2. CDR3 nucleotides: TGTGCCAGCAGCCAGACTTTACTAGCGGGAGGCTCCCACGAGCAGTACTTC. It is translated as CASSQTLLAGGSHEQYF.